A selection of T cell receptor beta chains follows, all from one sample in a study of glioma-infiltrating T cells. Each CDR3 protein is one row after TCRdb ran MiXCR on the multiplex PCR reads. Here the sample spans about 190,000 distinct CDR3 sequences, more than 30% being singletons. The specimen sequenced was glioma tissue, nonneoplastic brain tissue, or PBMCs (not recorded which). The receptors here all came from a human donor with low-grade glioma or glioblastoma, undergoing nonglioma brain surgery, or in good health (not recorded which). CDR3s include the opening cysteine and the closing phenylalanine or tryptophan. Each record gives: D gene, V gene, J gene, clone size, CDR3 protein, CDR3 DNA. A D gene is named only where the DNA matches it firmly. Clone size is shown for a subset of rows, as once, few, many or a class of expanded clone.

D gene: -; V gene: TRBV6-2/TRBV6-3; J gene: TRBJ1-1; clone size: many; CDR3 protein: CASSYSSRPEAFF; CDR3 DNA: TGTGCCAGCAGTTACTCGTCTAGACCCGAAGCTTTCTTT
D gene: -; V gene: TRBV4-3; J gene: TRBJ2-1; clone size: -; CDR3 protein: CASSQGEGAEQFF; CDR3 DNA: TGCGCCAGCAGCCAAGGAGAAGGGGCTGAGCAGTTCTTC
D gene: -; V gene: TRBV30; J gene: TRBJ2-2; clone size: -; CDR3 protein: CAWRLPGELFF; CDR3 DNA: TGTGCCTGGAGATTGCCCGGGGAGCTGTTTTTT
D gene: -; V gene: TRBV10-3; J gene: TRBJ1-1; clone size: many; CDR3 protein: CAITPTGRAHEAFF; CDR3 DNA: TGTGCCATCACCCCGACAGGTCGGGCGCATGAAGCTTTCTTT
D gene: -; V gene: TRBV20-1; J gene: TRBJ2-3; clone size: many; CDR3 protein: CSRGGRTDTQYF; CDR3 DNA: TGCAGTCGAGGGGGGCGGACAGATACGCAGTATTTT
D gene: -; V gene: TRBV7-9; J gene: TRBJ1-2; clone size: many; CDR3 protein: CASSSRGETNYGYTF; CDR3 DNA: TGTGCCAGCAGCTCCCGGGGAGAAACTAACTATGGCTACACCTTC
D gene: TRBD1; V gene: TRBV2; J gene: TRBJ1-1; clone size: many; CDR3 protein: CASKKDRGTEAFF; CDR3 DNA: TGTGCCAGCAAGAAAGACAGGGGCACTGAAGCTTTCTTT
D gene: -; V gene: TRBV6-5; J gene: TRBJ1-5; clone size: -; CDR3 protein: CASSYFGLVRAQHF; CDR3 DNA: TGTGCCAGCAGTTACTTCGGGCTCGTTAGGGCCCAGCATTTT
D gene: TRBD2; V gene: TRBV12-3/TRBV12-4; J gene: TRBJ2-1; clone size: -; CDR3 protein: CASSLEASGTYNEQFF; CDR3 DNA: TGTGCCAGCAGTTTAGAGGCTAGCGGTACCTACAATGAGCAGTTCTTC
D gene: TRBD1; V gene: TRBV4-3; J gene: TRBJ2-7; clone size: -; CDR3 protein: CASSHNRGQQYF; CDR3 DNA: TGCGCCAGCAGCCACAACAGGGGCCAGCAGTACTTC
D gene: -; V gene: TRBV6-2/TRBV6-3; J gene: TRBJ2-3; clone size: -; CDR3 protein: CASRPTALARGPDTQYF; CDR3 DNA: TGTGCCAGCAGACCCACTGCGCTAGCTCGAGGGCCAGATACGCAGTATTTT
D gene: -; V gene: TRBV12-2; J gene: TRBJ2-7; clone size: -; CDR3 protein: CASRTHGSGVLYEQYF; CDR3 DNA: TGTGCAAGTCGCACCCACGGTAGCGGGGTCCTCTACGAGCAGTACTTC
D gene: -; V gene: TRBV6-1; J gene: TRBJ2-1; clone size: many; CDR3 protein: CASSWGGDYNEQFF; CDR3 DNA: TGTGCCAGCAGTTGGGGTGGTGACTACAATGAGCAGTTCTTC
D gene: TRBD2; V gene: TRBV20-1; J gene: TRBJ2-7; clone size: many; CDR3 protein: CSAQWVGGRPYEQYF; CDR3 DNA: TGCAGTGCCCAATGGGTCGGCGGGAGACCCTACGAGCAGTACTTC
D gene: -; V gene: TRBV10-3; J gene: TRBJ2-3; clone size: -; CDR3 protein: CAISESTAQSYTDTQYF; CDR3 DNA: TGTGCCATCAGTGAGTCGACGGCACAGTCTTACACAGATACGCAGTATTTT
D gene: TRBD2; V gene: TRBV6-1; J gene: TRBJ2-5; clone size: many; CDR3 protein: CASSYGGLAGPGETQYF; CDR3 DNA: TGTGCCAGCAGTTACGGGGGACTAGCGGGTCCCGGAGAGACCCAGTACTTC
D gene: -; V gene: TRBV5-6; J gene: TRBJ2-3; clone size: many; CDR3 protein: CASSFWATSTDTQYF; CDR3 DNA: TGTGCCAGCAGCTTCTGGGCGACTAGCACAGATACGCAGTATTTT
D gene: -; V gene: TRBV15; J gene: TRBJ2-4; clone size: many; CDR3 protein: CATSISQAKNIQYF; CDR3 DNA: TGTGCCACCAGCATCTCCCAAGCCAAAAACATTCAGTACTTC
D gene: -; V gene: TRBV7-6; J gene: TRBJ2-3; clone size: -; CDR3 protein: CASSLNPGRQRPDTQYF; CDR3 DNA: TGTGCCAGCAGCTTAAATCCGGGACGCCAAAGACCAGATACGCAGTATTTT
D gene: TRBD1; V gene: TRBV4-1; J gene: TRBJ2-3; clone size: -; CDR3 protein: CASSLAQGPLFTDTQYF; CDR3 DNA: TGCGCCAGCAGCCTGGCACAGGGGCCTCTCTTCACAGATACGCAGTATTTT
D gene: TRBD1; V gene: TRBV30; J gene: TRBJ2-3; clone size: -; CDR3 protein: CAWKTGSETDTQYF; CDR3 DNA: TGTGCCTGGAAGACAGGGTCGGAAACAGATACGCAGTATTTT
D gene: -; V gene: TRBV7-2; J gene: TRBJ1-3; clone size: few; CDR3 protein: CASSRSGFSGNTIYF; CDR3 DNA: TGTGCCAGCAGCCGTTCAGGGTTCTCTGGAAACACCATATATTTT
D gene: TRBD1; V gene: TRBV6-2/TRBV6-3; J gene: TRBJ2-1; clone size: many; CDR3 protein: CASSYIWDSWVPGRPPNEQFF; CDR3 DNA: TGTGCCAGCAGTTACATATGGGACAGTTGGGTTCCGGGACGCCCGCCAAATGAGCAGTTCTTC
D gene: -; V gene: TRBV7-9; J gene: TRBJ2-7; clone size: -; CDR3 protein: CASSQPNFPEQYF; CDR3 DNA: TGTGCCAGCAGCCAACCTAATTTTCCCGAGCAGTACTTC
D gene: -; V gene: TRBV28; J gene: TRBJ1-4; clone size: many; CDR3 protein: CASSLGGVEKLFF; CDR3 DNA: TGTGCCAGCAGTTTAGGAGGGGTGGAAAAACTGTTTTTT
D gene: TRBD2; V gene: TRBV20-1; J gene: TRBJ2-5; clone size: many; CDR3 protein: CSVWAGVGETQYF; CDR3 DNA: TGCAGTGTCTGGGCGGGAGTCGGGGAGACCCAGTACTTC
D gene: -; V gene: TRBV4-3; J gene: TRBJ2-3; clone size: many; CDR3 protein: CASSQAQVSTDTQYF; CDR3 DNA: TGCGCCAGCAGCCAAGCTCAGGTTAGCACAGATACGCAGTATTTT
D gene: -; V gene: TRBV6-5; J gene: TRBJ1-1; clone size: many; CDR3 protein: CASSYGAGVESFF; CDR3 DNA: TGTGCCAGCAGTTACGGGGCAGGGGTTGAATCTTTCTTT
D gene: -; V gene: TRBV9; J gene: TRBJ2-2; clone size: many; CDR3 protein: CASSARVAGELFF; CDR3 DNA: TGTGCCAGCAGCGCCAGGGTTGCCGGGGAGCTGTTTTTT
D gene: -; V gene: TRBV7-9; J gene: TRBJ2-3; clone size: many; CDR3 protein: CASSSQGTDTQYF; CDR3 DNA: TGTGCCAGCAGCTCGCAGGGTACAGATACGCAGTATTTT
D gene: -; V gene: TRBV29-1; J gene: TRBJ2-7; clone size: -; CDR3 protein: CSAGGGPSSYEQYF; CDR3 DNA: TGCAGCGCCGGTGGGGGGCCGAGCTCCTACGAGCAGTACTTC
D gene: -; V gene: TRBV3-1; J gene: TRBJ1-1; clone size: -; CDR3 protein: CASSQGTGPEVFF; CDR3 DNA: TGTGCCAGTAGCCAAGGCACCGGGCCTGAAGTTTTCTTT
D gene: TRBD2; V gene: TRBV20-1; J gene: TRBJ2-3; clone size: many; CDR3 protein: CSARTSGETQYF; CDR3 DNA: TGCAGTGCTCGGACTAGCGGGGAAACGCAGTATTTT
D gene: TRBD1; V gene: TRBV28; J gene: TRBJ2-2; clone size: many; CDR3 protein: CASSLPGQGAIIHMNTGELFF; CDR3 DNA: TGTGCCAGCAGTCTCCCGGGACAGGGGGCCATTATTCACATGAACACCGGGGAGCTGTTTTTT
D gene: -; V gene: TRBV7-9; J gene: TRBJ2-3; clone size: once; CDR3 protein: CASSFVLAGNADTQYF; CDR3 DNA: TGTGCCAGCAGCTTCGTTCTAGCCGGTAATGCGGATACGCAATATTTT
D gene: -; V gene: TRBV24-1; J gene: TRBJ1-5; clone size: -; CDR3 protein: CATNWRVSNQPKHF; CDR3 DNA: TGTGCCACCAATTGGAGGGTTAGCAATCAGCCCAAGCATTTT
D gene: -; V gene: TRBV20-1; J gene: TRBJ2-1; clone size: -; CDR3 protein: CSVPAYLAYEQFF; CDR3 DNA: TGCAGTGTCCCCGCCTACTTGGCCTATGAGCAGTTCTTC
D gene: -; V gene: TRBV5-1; J gene: TRBJ2-5; clone size: -; CDR3 protein: CASSLDRQGTQYF; CDR3 DNA: TGCGCCAGCAGCTTGGACAGACAAGGGACCCAGTACTTC
D gene: TRBD1; V gene: TRBV20-1; J gene: TRBJ2-1; clone size: -; CDR3 protein: CSAGTGKFYEQFF; CDR3 DNA: TGCAGTGCTGGGACAGGGAAATTCTACGAGCAGTTCTTC
D gene: -; V gene: TRBV12-3/TRBV12-4; J gene: TRBJ1-3; clone size: many; CDR3 protein: CASSLRSGNTIYF; CDR3 DNA: TGTGCCAGCAGTTTAAGAAGTGGAAACACCATATATTTT
D gene: -; V gene: TRBV7-2; J gene: TRBJ1-4; clone size: many; CDR3 protein: CASSLSVNEKLFF; CDR3 DNA: TGTGCCAGCAGCTTATCGGTAAATGAAAAACTGTTTTTT
D gene: -; V gene: TRBV6-1; J gene: TRBJ2-7; clone size: many; CDR3 protein: CASTPSGDSSYEQYF; CDR3 DNA: TGTGCCAGCACCCCAAGCGGGGACAGCTCCTACGAGCAGTACTTC
D gene: -; V gene: TRBV6-1; J gene: TRBJ1-2; clone size: -; CDR3 protein: CASRGENYGYTF; CDR3 DNA: TGTGCCAGCAGGGGGGAGAACTATGGCTACACCTTC
D gene: TRBD2; V gene: TRBV7-9; J gene: TRBJ2-7; clone size: few; CDR3 protein: CASSYTSGGSYEQYF; CDR3 DNA: TGTGCCAGCAGCTACACTAGCGGGGGATCCTACGAGCAGTACTTC
D gene: -; V gene: TRBV2; J gene: TRBJ2-1; clone size: few; CDR3 protein: CASSEDGAPRPFF; CDR3 DNA: TGTGCCAGCAGTGAAGATGGAGCTCCTAGACCGTTCTTC
D gene: -; V gene: TRBV6-6; J gene: TRBJ2-3; clone size: -; CDR3 protein: CASSYSGRGLAGGADTQYF; CDR3 DNA: TGTGCCAGCAGTTACTCGGGTAGGGGACTTGCAGGGGGAGCAGATACGCAGTATTTT
D gene: -; V gene: TRBV4-3; J gene: TRBJ2-7; clone size: many; CDR3 protein: CASSQERGGRYEQYF; CDR3 DNA: TGCGCCAGCAGCCAAGAGAGGGGGGGGCGTTACGAGCAGTACTTC
D gene: TRBD1; V gene: TRBV6-1; J gene: TRBJ1-2; clone size: many; CDR3 protein: CASTPSGQSYGYTF; CDR3 DNA: TGTGCCAGCACCCCATCGGGACAGAGCTATGGCTACACCTTC
D gene: -; V gene: TRBV27; J gene: TRBJ1-6; clone size: many; CDR3 protein: CASSREGDSPLHF; CDR3 DNA: TGTGCCAGCAGTCGCGAAGGGGATTCACCCCTCCACTTT
D gene: -; V gene: TRBV7-9; J gene: TRBJ2-1; clone size: many; CDR3 protein: CASSSRAVYNEQFF; CDR3 DNA: TGTGCCAGCAGCTCGCGGGCAGTCTACAATGAGCAGTTCTTC
D gene: -; V gene: TRBV7-9; J gene: TRBJ1-6; clone size: -; CDR3 protein: CASSPRRRESSYNSPLHF; CDR3 DNA: TGTGCCAGCAGCCCACGCCGAAGAGAGAGCTCCTATAATTCACCCCTCCACTTT
D gene: -; V gene: TRBV5-1; J gene: TRBJ1-1; clone size: few; CDR3 protein: CASSSRDGDEAFF; CDR3 DNA: TGCGCCAGCAGCTCCCGGGACGGTGATGAAGCTTTCTTT
D gene: TRBD1; V gene: TRBV12-3/TRBV12-4; J gene: TRBJ2-7; clone size: few; CDR3 protein: CASSLGQESYEQYF; CDR3 DNA: TGTGCCAGCAGCCTCGGACAGGAGTCCTACGAGCAGTACTTC
D gene: -; V gene: TRBV3-1; J gene: TRBJ2-1; clone size: -; CDR3 protein: CASSPQPSTTGEQFF; CDR3 DNA: TGTGCCAGCAGCCCCCAGCCGAGTACCACGGGTGAGCAGTTCTTC
D gene: TRBD1; V gene: TRBV6-2/TRBV6-3; J gene: TRBJ1-1; clone size: many; CDR3 protein: CASSYLQGSEAFF; CDR3 DNA: TGTGCCAGCAGTTACTTACAGGGGTCTGAAGCTTTCTTT
D gene: TRBD1; V gene: TRBV6-2/TRBV6-3; J gene: TRBJ1-2; clone size: -; CDR3 protein: CASSATQGAGGGYTF; CDR3 DNA: TGTGCCAGCAGCGCTACACAGGGGGCTGGTGGTGGCTACACCTTC
D gene: TRBD1; V gene: TRBV7-9; J gene: TRBJ1-4; clone size: -; CDR3 protein: CASGGTGFEKLFF; CDR3 DNA: TGTGCCAGCGGCGGGACAGGCTTTGAAAAACTGTTTTTT